A single sample is the source of the 27 T cell receptor beta chains below, sequenced in a study of identical twins listed by TCRdb under 2016. Preparation of the library involved 5' RACE. For sequencing, an Illumina HiSeq 2000 was employed. TCRdb trimmed the raw reads at Q25, called clones with MiXCR and kept productive beta chains. Merged by CDR3 protein, the rows form single entries marked with the most common genes and DNA. The sample profile shows 450,000 to 600,000 distinct CDR3 sequences; under 25% of them were found once. The top ten constitute approximately 0.49% of the sample. The same data also contributed to another study, on yellow fever vaccine responses in identical twins.

Sequenced material: CD4+ T cells sorted from blood. These receptor sequences come from a woman under 30 in good health.

The chain uses TRBV18 and TRBJ2-7, with D unresolved. Trimming removed 0 bases at V and 3 bases at J, with 6 bases between. There are 13 residues in the CDR3. Germline V gene data show CDR1 as KGHSH and CDR2 as LQKENI. The CDR3 loop is CASSPPGDYEQYF. CDR3 coding DNA: TGTGCCAGCTCACCACCTGGCGACTACGAGCAGTACTTC.

The chain carries TRBV4-1 and TRBJ2-1; D not resolved. The CDR3 has 16 amino acids. V was shortened by 0 bases and J by 6 bases, with 15 bases between the two germline ends. Germline CDR1 and CDR2: MGHRA and YSYEKL. Written as DNA, the CDR3 is TGCGCCAGCAGCCAAGACAGCCTGACCAGATCCAATGAGCAGTTCTTC. It is translated as CASSQDSLTRSNEQFF.

This sequence joins TRBV2 and TRBJ2-7; D is unclear. CDR1 and CDR2 (germline): SNHLY, FYNNEI. The CDR3 is 13 amino acids. V was shortened by 6 bases and J by 2 bases, with 11 bases between the two germline ends. CDR3 bases: TGTGCCAGCAGAGAGGACGGAACCTACGAGCAGTACTTC. Translating it yields CASREDGTYEQYF.

This clonotype was seen many times. The chain uses TRBV5-1 and TRBJ2-2; a weak D match, TRBD1 (5 bases). CDR1 and CDR2 from the germline V gene are SGHRS and YFSETQ. V shed 0 bases and J shed 5 bases, with 5 bases lying between them. This CDR3 comprises 13 residues. This CDR3 reads CASSLEGTGELFF. For the CDR3, the DNA is TGCGCCAGCAGCTTGGAGGGGACCGGGGAGCTGTTTTTT.

This clonotype has just a few counts. This chain joins TRBV29-1 and TRBJ2-3; D is unresolved. Trimming removed 3 bases from V and 2 bases from J, with 9 bases in between. This CDR3 contains 13 residues. Germline assignment: CDR1 SQVTM and CDR2 ANQGSEA. The chain's CDR3 is CSVDPRITDTQYF. DNA for the CDR3: TGCAGCGTTGACCCTAGAATCACAGATACGCAGTATTTT.

This clonotype has at least ten counts. The chain combines TRBV5-1 with TRBJ1-2; TRBD1 aligns across 7 bases. Germline assignment: CDR1 SGHRS and CDR2 YFSETQ. With 0 bases clipped from V and 8 bases from J, the junction kept 7 bases outside the gene matches. The CDR3 has 14 amino acids. CDR3: CASSLGTTGEGYTF. As DNA, the CDR3 is TGCGCCAGCAGCTTGGGGACTACAGGGGAAGGCTACACCTTC. The full variable domain, in which reference TRBV5-1 and TRBJ1-2 provide the parts outside the CDR3, is KAGVTQTPRYLIKTRGQQVTLSCSPISGHRSVSWYQQTPGQGLQFLFEYFSETQRNKGNFPGRFSGRQFSNSRSEMNVSTLELGDSALYLCASSLGTTGEGYTFGSGTRLTVV.

The V call is TRBV5-5, the J call TRBJ2-3, with TRBD2 identical over 12 bases. Germline CDR1 and CDR2: SGHKS and YYEKEE (reference sequence). V lost 4 bases, J lost 0 bases, and 6 bases stayed unmatched. This CDR3 contains 17 residues. The CDR3 loop reads CASSLGTSGQSTDTQYF. In DNA form, the CDR3 reads TGTGCCAGCAGCCTCGGGACTAGCGGGCAGAGCACAGATACGCAGTATTTT.

The chain joins TRBV3-1 to TRBJ2-5; D gene unclear. The CDR3 runs to 15 residues. Germline V CDR1 and CDR2: LGHDT, YNNKEL (reference sequence). Trimming cost V 0 bases and J 2 bases, with 10 bases left between them. The CDR3 sequence is CASSQEVVRQETQYF. For the CDR3, the DNA is TGTGCCAGCAGCCAAGAGGTGGTAAGACAAGAGACCCAGTACTTC.

This clonotype turned up a few times. CDR3 DNA: TGCAGTGCTAGTAGTGCCCGGGGGTCCTACGAGCAGTACTTC. As protein: CSASSARGSYEQYF. V gene TRBV20-1 combines with J gene TRBJ2-7; tentative D call: TRBD2 (6 bases). This CDR3 region has 14 residues. The germline V gene encodes CDR1 DFQATT and CDR2 SNEGSKA (reference sequence). V lost 3 bases, J lost 1 base, and 13 bases lay in between.

The rearrangement uses TRBV7-8 and TRBJ1-5, with D possibly matching TRBD1 (5 bases). Trimming removed 2 bases at V and 10 bases at J, with 12 bases between. This CDR3 has 13 residues. Looked up from germline, CDR1 is SGHVS and CDR2 is FQNEAQ. The CDR3 region is CASSLSGTEPQHF. In nucleotides, the CDR3 is TGTGCCAGCAGCTTATCCGGGACGGAACCCCAGCATTTT.

The chain has TRBV27 and TRBJ1-1; 8 bases match TRBD1. J gave up 2 bases and V 7 bases, and 6 bases lay outside the gene matches. This CDR3 has 14 amino acids. Per the germline V gene, CDR1 is MNHEY and CDR2 is SMNVEV (reference sequence). In DNA, the CDR3 is TGTGCCAGCAAGAATGACAGGGGAAACACTGAAGCTTTCTTT. Its translation is CASKNDRGNTEAFF.

The chain is built from TRBV10-2 and TRBJ2-7; 7 positions match TRBD2. CDR1 and CDR2 from the germline V gene are WSHSY and SAAADI. V lost 10 bases and J lost 6; bases outside the gene matches: 9. There are 12 residues in the CDR3. The CDR3 spells CATIGGGSEQYF. The CDR3 DNA follows: TGCGCCACGATAGGCGGGGGTTCCGAGCAGTACTTC.

In its sample, this clonotype was seen a few times. The gene calls are TRBV5-1 and TRBJ2-4; D gene uncertain. The CDR3 totals 14 residues. V lost 2 bases and J lost 6, with 12 bases in between. Looked up from germline, CDR1 is SGHRS and CDR2 is YFSETQ. CDR3 in DNA: TGCGCCAGCAGCTTCGGGTATGACGGAAACATTCAGTACTTC. Encoded protein: CASSFGYDGNIQYF.

This clonotype was recorded a few times. The V call is TRBV3-1, the J call TRBJ2-5, with a tentative D call TRBD2 (5 bases). Between the trimmed V and J ends, which lost 2 bases and 1 base, there was a span of 14 bases. The CDR3 length is 16 residues. The V gene's germline CDR1 is LGHDT and CDR2 YNNKEL (reference sequence). Here the CDR3 DNA reads TGTGCCAGCAGCCAACTTCTCGGGATCTCCCAAGAGACCCAGTACTTC. This translates into CASSQLLGISQETQYF.

The J gene is TRBJ2-2, the V gene TRBV6-2 or TRBV6-3; TRBD2 aligns across 15 bases. Looked up from germline, CDR1 is MNHEY and CDR2 is SVGEGT. The CDR3 consists of 21 residues. V trimming: 7 bases; J trimming: 0 bases; junction bases outside the gene matches: 15. The CDR3 DNA follows: TGTGCCAGCATTATAACCGGGACTAGCGGGGGGTCACACGCGAACACCGGGGAGCTGTTTTTT. Its protein product is CASIITGTSGGSHANTGELFF.

The chain employs TRBV7-9 and TRBJ2-1, with 9 bases identical to TRBD2. The CDR3 loop spans 13 amino acids. Germline values: CDR1 SEHNR, CDR2 FQNEAQ (reference sequence). With V trimmed by 9 bases and J by 2 bases, 2 bases remained unmatched. The CDR3 sequence: CASKREAYNEQFF. The CDR3 DNA reads as TGTGCCAGTAAGCGGGAGGCCTACAATGAGCAGTTCTTC.

The chain recombines TRBV5-1 with TRBJ2-3; tentatively, D is TRBD2 (5 bases). Looked up from germline, CDR1 is SGHRS and CDR2 is YFSETQ. The V end lost 4 bases, the J end lost 1 base, and 13 bases lay between the germline ends. The CDR3 length is 15 residues. As DNA, the CDR3 is TGCGCCAGCAGCCCGGCGGGCAGTCGCACAGATACGCAGTATTTT. Encoded protein: CASSPAGSRTDTQYF.

In its sample, this clonotype was seen a few times. The J gene is TRBJ2-3, the V gene TRBV28, with 8 bases fitting TRBD2. Germline V gives CDR1 MDHEN, CDR2 SYDVKM. The V segment lost 3 bases and the J segment 5 bases; nucleotides outside the gene matches: 16. The CDR3 runs to 18 residues. The CDR3 reads CASSFRLVSLAVEDTQYF. As DNA, the CDR3 is TGTGCCAGCAGTTTTCGGCTCGTTTCACTAGCGGTGGAAGATACGCAGTATTTT. The complete variable domain, with remaining parts taken from reference TRBV28 and TRBJ2-3, reads DVKVTQSSRYLVKRTGEKVFLECVQDMDHENMFWYRQDPGLGLRLIYFSYDVKMKEKGDIPEGYSVSREKKERFSLILESASTNQTSMYLCASSFRLVSLAVEDTQYFGPGTRLTVL.

This clonotype was recorded a few times. V and J are TRBV3-1 and TRBJ2-1, with TRBD2 matching 11 bases. The germline CDR1 and CDR2 sequences are LGHDT and YNNKEL (reference sequence). The CDR3 covers 17 residues. The ends lost 0 bases at V and 3 bases at J; junction bases unmatched: 4. CDR3 sequence (DNA): TGTGCCAGCAGCCAAGAAAGAGGACTAGCGGGCTACAATGAGCAGTTCTTC. It codes for CASSQERGLAGYNEQFF.

The gene calls are TRBV4-1 and TRBJ2-4, with D possibly TRBD1 on 7 matching bases. Germline values: CDR1 MGHRA, CDR2 YSYEKL. V lost 1 base to trimming and J lost 1 base, with 17 bases between them. The CDR3 consists of 18 residues. CDR3 loop: CASSQGRSAGQAKNIQYF. DNA for the CDR3: TGCGCCAGCAGCCAAGGAAGATCCGCGGGACAGGCCAAAAACATTCAGTACTTC.

This clonotype has only a few counts. The rearrangement joins TRBV6-5 to TRBJ2-1; either TRBD1 or TRBD2 may supply D (6 bases each). Trimming cost V 4 bases and J 7 bases, with 17 bases left between them. Germline V gene data show CDR1 as MNHEY and CDR2 as SVGAGI. CDR3 size: 15 residues. The CDR3 sequence is CASSLIGGLGNEQFF. Here the CDR3 DNA reads TGTGCCAGCAGTTTAATTGGGGGGCTTGGGAATGAGCAGTTCTTC.

The chain joins TRBV4-1 to TRBJ2-7; 9 bases are a match to TRBD2. V shed 1 base, J shed 4 bases, and the junction held 5 bases outside the gene matches. The CDR3 sequence is 15 residues long. CDR1 MGHRA and CDR2 YSYEKL come from the germline V gene. CDR3 loop: CASSQVFLAGYEQYF. CDR3 DNA: TGCGCCAGCAGCCAAGTTTTTCTAGCGGGGTACGAGCAGTACTTC.

This clonotype was seen a handful of times. The rearrangement uses TRBV11-2 and TRBJ2-1, with TRBD2 matching 11 bases. The V segment lost 3 bases and the J segment 7 bases; nucleotides outside the gene matches: 14. This CDR3 is built from 18 residues. The germline V gene encodes CDR1 SGHAT and CDR2 FQNNGV. The CDR3 nucleotides read TGTGCCAGCAGCTTGGGACTAGCGGAGAGGTACCCACAGAATGAGCAGTTCTTC. Protein product: CASSLGLAERYPQNEQFF.

The J gene is TRBJ1-1, the V gene TRBV10-3; D remains ambiguous. The length of the CDR3 is 12 residues. Trimming stripped 4 bases from V and 5 bases from J, with 8 bases between. The germline gives CDR1 ENHRY, CDR2 SYGVKD. CDR3 sequence reads: CAISGGDTEAFF. The CDR3 DNA is TGTGCCATCAGTGGGGGAGATACTGAAGCTTTCTTT.

This clonotype occurred many times. V usage is TRBV28 and J usage is TRBJ2-3; D is uncertain. Trimming left V 7 bases short and J 6 bases short, with 23 bases between. Per germline, CDR1 MDHEN and CDR2 SYDVKM. This CDR3 region has 16 residues. CDR3 in amino acids: CASKGQQITKGDTQYF. CDR3 DNA sequence: TGTGCCAGCAAAGGCCAGCAGATCACGAAAGGGGATACGCAGTATTTT.

This rearrangement joins TRBV7-2 to TRBJ1-6, with D unclear. The V end lost 4 bases, the J end lost 14 bases, and 12 bases lay between the germline ends. The CDR3 length is 12 residues. CDR1 is SGHTA, CDR2 FQGNSA, per germline. The CDR3 nucleotides are TGTGCCAGCAGCTCTCCCGGTGGGACCCTCCACTTT. Translating it yields CASSSPGGTLHF.

A few counts support this clonotype. The chain uses TRBV10-3 and TRBJ2-2, with unresolved D. Trimming cost V 2 bases and J 9 bases, with 7 bases left between them. Germline values: CDR1 ENHRY, CDR2 SYGVKD. This CDR3 is 12 amino acids long. CDR3 region: CAISELPRELFF. As DNA, the CDR3 is TGTGCCATCAGTGAGCTCCCCCGGGAGCTGTTTTTT.